One and the same sample provided the 25 T cell receptor beta chains below, sequenced in a study of control samples from healthy donors and cancer patients. Libraries were prepared by immunoSEQ multiplex PCR; TCRdb keeps only in-frame clonotypes and omits some of them. This sample has under 200,000 clones, with around 88% found just once. The sequencing sample was made of blood. These receptors were taken from a woman under 40 in good health.

The gene calls are TRBV5-6 and TRBJ1-1; 8 bases line up with TRBD1. Germline V gene lookup returns CDR1 SGHDT and CDR2 YYEEEE. CDR3 length equals 14 residues. V shed 1 base and J 3 bases; nucleotides not matched to a gene: 2. The CDR3 region has the DNA TGTGCCAGCAGCTTGACAGGGGGGTACACTGAAGCTTTCTTT. Amino acids: CASSLTGGYTEAFF. The whole variable domain, remainder taken from reference TRBV5-6 and TRBJ1-1, is DAGVTQSPTHLIKTRGQQVTLRCSPKSGHDTVSWYQQALGQGPQFIFQYYEEEERQRGNFPDRFSGHQFPNYSSELNVNALLLGDSALYLCASSLTGGYTEAFFGQGTRLTVV.

The V call is TRBV6-1, the J call TRBJ1-2; no reliable D call. This CDR3 is 14 amino acids long. The germline V gene encodes CDR1 MNHNS and CDR2 SASEGT. V dropped 2 bases and J dropped 4 bases, with 11 bases sitting between them. For the CDR3, the DNA is TGTGCCAGCAGTGAATTTTGGGCCGGCTATGGCTACACCTTC. Its protein is CASSEFWAGYGYTF.

This clone showed up just a few times. The chain is built from TRBV9 and TRBJ1-6; D is uncertain. This CDR3 has 14 residues. The V end was cut by 0 bases, the J end by 10 bases, with 11 bases between. From germline, CDR1 is SGDLS and CDR2 YYNGEE. In DNA form, the CDR3 reads TGTGCCAGCAGCGTAGCTGGGAGTGGATCACCCCTCCACTTT. Encoded protein: CASSVAGSGSPLHF.

The V and J genes are TRBV27 and TRBJ1-1, with TRBD1 as a possible D gene (5 bases). Germline V gene sequence: CDR1 MNHEY, CDR2 SMNVEV (reference sequence). CDR3 length equals 14 residues. V shed 5 bases and J shed 0 bases, with 10 bases lying between them. CDR3 sequence (DNA): TGTGCCAGCAGTCAGGGACGTATGAACACTGAAGCTTTCTTT. It encodes CASSQGRMNTEAFF.

The count of this clone is one. The rearrangement uses TRBV25-1 and TRBJ1-1; possibly TRBD1 for D (5 bases). The CDR3 contains 14 residues. V was shortened by 5 bases and J by 4 bases, with 14 bases between the two germline ends. Germline loops: CDR1 MGHDK, CDR2 SYGVNS. CDR3 sequence reads: CASSRLGESTEAFF. The CDR3 coding sequence is TGTGCCAGCAGTCGATTAGGGGAGTCCACTGAAGCTTTCTTT.

The chain carries TRBV11-2 and TRBJ1-4; D is ambiguous. The germline V and J ends were trimmed by 2 bases and 2 bases, with 3 bases remaining between them. Germline CDR1 is SGHAT and CDR2 is FQNNGV. This CDR3 has 13 residues. The CDR3 DNA reads as TGTGCCAGCAGCTTACGGACTAATGAAAAACTGTTTTTT. Protein product: CASSLRTNEKLFF.

The V gene is TRBV27, the J gene TRBJ1-2, with a weak D call TRBD1 (5 bases). From germline, CDR1 is MNHEY and CDR2 SMNVEV (reference sequence). Deletions cut 6 bases from V and 4 bases from J, with 18 bases between. The CDR3 extends over 15 amino acids. The CDR3 DNA reads as TGTGCCAGCAGGGGGGGACTCAACGACCCCTATGGCTACACCTTC. Translation: CASRGGLNDPYGYTF.

The chain employs TRBV5-1 and TRBJ2-7; D remains ambiguous. V lost 2 bases and J 2 bases, leaving 11 bases between the germline ends. This CDR3 has 14 amino acids. The germline V gene encodes CDR1 SGHRS and CDR2 YFSETQ. The CDR3 region is CASSFSGGPYEQYF. CDR3 in DNA: TGCGCCAGCAGCTTTAGTGGCGGCCCCTACGAGCAGTACTTC.

This chain connects TRBV24-1 to TRBJ2-2; weak D call: TRBD2 (5 bases). The CDR3 extends over 13 amino acids. V lost 7 bases to trimming and J lost 6 bases, with 11 bases between them. CDR1 is KGHDR and CDR2 is SFDVKD in the germline V gene. DNA for the CDR3: TGTGCCACCAGCGGGCCGCGGGCCGGGGAGCTGTTTTTT. Translation: CATSGPRAGELFF.

Written as DNA, the CDR3 is TGCGCCAGCAGCCTGGTGACAGGGGTAACCGGGGAGCTGTTTTTT. Translation gives CASSLVTGVTGELFF. The V gene is TRBV5-1, the J gene TRBJ2-2, with 8 bases that match TRBD1. Germline V gene data show CDR1 as SGHRS and CDR2 as YFSETQ. V lost 4 bases, J lost 5 bases, and 7 bases stayed unmatched. This CDR3 is built from 15 residues.

The rearrangement uses TRBV6-6 and TRBJ1-1, with D unresolved. Germline CDR1 and CDR2: MNHNY and SVGAGI (reference sequence). This CDR3 spans 15 amino acids. The ends were cut back, 6 bases at V and 3 bases at J, with 17 bases in the middle. The CDR3 spells CASSPVTGIYTEAFF. CDR3 nucleotides: TGTGCCAGCAGCCCCGTTACGGGGATTTACACTGAAGCTTTCTTT.

This chain joins TRBV4-1 and TRBJ2-7, with 7 bases identical to TRBD2. CDR1 is MGHRA, CDR2 YSYEKL, per germline. The V segment lost 4 bases and the J segment 1 base; nucleotides outside the gene matches: 4. CDR3 length: 14 residues. In DNA, the CDR3 is TGCGCCAGCAGCCCGGGACTACTATCCTACGAGCAGTACTTC. Amino acid sequence: CASSPGLLSYEQYF.

This clone showed up just a few times. The chain couples TRBV6-5 to TRBJ1-1, with 9 bases identical to TRBD1. The CDR3 extends over 15 amino acids. The junction had 11 bases not matched to a gene; V was cut back by 7 bases and J by 5 bases. Germline V gives CDR1 MNHEY, CDR2 SVGAGI. The DNA for the CDR3 is TGTGCCAGCAACGCACCGGGACAGGGTTGGACTGAAGCTTTCTTT. Translating it yields CASNAPGQGWTEAFF.

This clone was detected only a few times. Other DNA variants within this sample encode the same CDR3. The V gene is TRBV2, the J gene TRBJ1-5; tentatively, D is TRBD1 (6 bases). Germline CDR1 and CDR2: SNHLY and FYNNEI. This CDR3 spans 14 amino acids. V was trimmed by 7 bases and J by 7 bases, leaving 17 bases between them. CDR3 sequence: CASKGRGGGQPQHF. In DNA form, the CDR3 reads TGTGCCAGCAAGGGGAGGGGAGGGGGGCAGCCCCAGCATTTT.

The chain employs TRBV6-5 and TRBJ2-6, with D tentatively TRBD2 (6 bases). Trimming cost V 7 bases and J 0 bases, with 10 bases left between them. The CDR3 spans 15 residues. CDR1 and CDR2 (germline): MNHEY, SVGAGI. The CDR3 bases are TGTGCCAGCACCGGAGGGGTCTCTGGGGCCAACGTCCTGACTTTC. Encoded protein: CASTGGVSGANVLTF.

The CDR3 protein is CASTLGGSQPQHF. CDR3 nucleotides: TGTGCCAGCACCCTGGGGGGGTCTCAGCCCCAGCATTTT. This chain connects TRBV28 to TRBJ1-5; tentatively, D is TRBD1 (5 bases). Germline V gene sequence: CDR1 MDHEN, CDR2 SYDVKM. The CDR3 has 13 amino acids. V gave up 7 bases and J gave up 6 bases, with 13 bases separating them.

This clone was picked up one time. The CDR3 coding sequence is TGTGCCAGCAGCAAATATGGTCCGGGACTAGCGGGAGCTATGAGGCACAATGAGCAGTTCTTC. It is translated as CASSKYGPGLAGAMRHNEQFF. The rearrangement uses TRBV21-1 and TRBJ2-1; no DNA check was done on the table's D call, TRBD2. TRBV21-1 is a recognized pseudogene. The CDR3 is 21 amino acids.

The chain has TRBV5-1 and TRBJ2-2; D is ambiguous. Germline-derived CDR1 and CDR2 are SGHRS and YFSETQ. The germline V and J ends were trimmed by 0 bases and 2 bases, with 5 bases remaining between them. The CDR3 loop spans 14 amino acids. CDR3 nucleotide sequence: TGCGCCAGCAGCTTGGACCCCAACACCGGGGAGCTGTTTTTT. This codes for CASSLDPNTGELFF.

The V gene is TRBV29-1, the J gene TRBJ1-2; possible D gene TRBD1, 5 bases. Between the trimmed V and J ends, which lost 2 bases and 4 bases, there was a span of 14 bases. CDR3 size: 14 residues. CDR1 and CDR2 (germline): SQVTM, ANQGSEA. CDR3 protein: CSVELQGGLYGYTF. CDR3 sequence (DNA): TGCAGCGTTGAACTTCAGGGTGGTCTCTATGGCTACACCTTC.

This sequence joins TRBV19 and TRBJ2-2; D possibly uses TRBD1 or TRBD2 (6 bases each). V lost 6 bases to trimming and J lost 4 bases, with 15 bases between them. This CDR3 spans 15 amino acids. Germline loops: CDR1 LNHDA, CDR2 SQIVND (reference sequence). In DNA form, the CDR3 reads TGTGCCAGTAGATCGGGGGCGAGAGGCACCGGGGAGCTGTTTTTT. Its protein product is CASRSGARGTGELFF.

The genes are TRBV4-1 and TRBJ2-7; D remains unclear. Per germline, CDR1 MGHRA and CDR2 YSYEKL. The CDR3 runs 12 residues. V shed 4 bases and J shed 4 bases, with 8 bases lying between them. CDR3 in DNA: TGCGCCAGCAGCCCGAACAGTTACGAGCAGTACTTC. As protein: CASSPNSYEQYF.

The rearrangement uses TRBV2 and TRBJ1-2; D might be TRBD1 (6 bases). This CDR3 has 15 amino acids. Trimming stripped 0 bases from V and 4 bases from J, with 12 bases between. CDR1 is SNHLY, CDR2 FYNNEI, per germline. The CDR3 loop is CASSEAGGASYGYTF. CDR3 bases: TGTGCCAGCAGTGAAGCGGGGGGGGCAAGCTATGGCTACACCTTC.

The rearrangement uses TRBV9 and TRBJ2-5; 7 bases map to TRBD1. Germline V CDR1 and CDR2: SGDLS, YYNGEE. J was trimmed by 3 bases and V by 3 bases; bases with no gene match: 8. The CDR3 runs 15 residues. CDR3 in amino acids: CASSENTGTEETQYF. CDR3 bases: TGTGCCAGCAGCGAGAACACCGGGACAGAAGAGACCCAGTACTTC.

This rearrangement joins TRBV28 to TRBJ1-1, with unresolved D. CDR3 size: 12 residues. V lost 5 bases and J 8 bases, leaving 12 bases between the germline ends. CDR1 is MDHEN and CDR2 is SYDVKM in the germline V gene. In DNA, the CDR3 is TGTGCCAGCAGTCTAGATACAGCAGAAGCTTTCTTT. Translation: CASSLDTAEAFF.

The rearrangement joins TRBV18 to TRBJ2-2, with 8 bases that match TRBD1. The V and J ends lost 3 bases and 2 bases, in that order; junction bases with no gene match: 5. CDR1 KGHSH and CDR2 LQKENI come from the germline V gene. The CDR3 is made up of 16 amino acids. The CDR3 spells CASSPRQGSNTGELFF. The CDR3 DNA sequence: TGTGCCAGCTCACCCAGACAGGGGTCTAACACCGGGGAGCTGTTTTTT.